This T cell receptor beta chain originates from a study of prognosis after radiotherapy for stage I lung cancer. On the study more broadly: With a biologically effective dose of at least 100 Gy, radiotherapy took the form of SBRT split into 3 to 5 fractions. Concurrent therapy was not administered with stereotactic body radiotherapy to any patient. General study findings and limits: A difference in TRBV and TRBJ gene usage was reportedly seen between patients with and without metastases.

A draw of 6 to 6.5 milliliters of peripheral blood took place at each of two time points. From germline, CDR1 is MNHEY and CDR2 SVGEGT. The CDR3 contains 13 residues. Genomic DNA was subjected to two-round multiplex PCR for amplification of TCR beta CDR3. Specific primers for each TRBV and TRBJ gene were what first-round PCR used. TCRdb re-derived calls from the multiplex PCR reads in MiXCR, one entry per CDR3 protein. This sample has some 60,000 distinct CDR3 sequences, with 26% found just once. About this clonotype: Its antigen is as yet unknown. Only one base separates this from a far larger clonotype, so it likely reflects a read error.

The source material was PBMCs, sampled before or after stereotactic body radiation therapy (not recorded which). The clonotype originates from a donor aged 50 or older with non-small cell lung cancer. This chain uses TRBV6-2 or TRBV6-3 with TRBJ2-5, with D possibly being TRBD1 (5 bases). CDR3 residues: CASSYSKTETKYF. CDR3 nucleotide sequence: TGTGCCAGCAGTTACTCGAAGACAGAGACCAAGTACTTC.